A selection of T cell receptor beta chains follows, all from one sample in a study of blood T cell repertoires in COVID-19. Data came from immunoSEQ multiplex PCR; TCRdb stores just in-frame clones and leaves some out. The sample comprises approximately 85,000 clones, about nine tenths of which are singletons, and 2.5% to 3.5% rests with the top ten. The sample was peripheral blood. Receptors were obtained from a woman between 45 and 60 years old with active or convalescent COVID-19. Both conserved end residues are part of each CDR3. The D gene is left open where the match is weak. The size entry is marked missing in some rows and otherwise reads once, few, many or a size class.

D: NA
V: TRBV5-1
size: once
J: TRBJ1-2
DNA: TGCGCCAGCAGCTTGGAAACGGACTATGGCTACACCTTC
CDR3: CASSLETDYGYTF

D: NA
V: TRBV30
size: NA
J: TRBJ2-4
DNA: TGTGCCTGGAGTGTTGGAGGGAGAGGCATTCAGTACTTC
CDR3: CAWSVGGRGIQYF

D: TRBD2
V: TRBV15
size: NA
J: TRBJ2-1
DNA: TGTGCCACCAGCAGAGATATTACAGTAGCGGGGGTGAACAATGAGCAGTTCTTC
CDR3: CATSRDITVAGVNNEQFF

D: TRBD2
V: TRBV4-1
size: NA
J: TRBJ2-2
DNA: TGCGCCAGCAGCCAAGTCGATTTGGGACTAGCGGGGCCCGGGGAGCTGTTTTTT
CDR3: CASSQVDLGLAGPGELFF

D: TRBD1
V: TRBV29-1
size: NA
J: TRBJ1-1
DNA: TGCAGCGTTGACGGGACAGGGAGGACTGAAGCTTTCTTT
CDR3: CSVDGTGRTEAFF

D: TRBD1
V: TRBV24-1
size: NA
J: TRBJ2-7
DNA: TGTGCCACCAGTGATGCCAGACAGGGAAGGGACGAGCAGTACTTC
CDR3: CATSDARQGRDEQYF

D: NA
V: TRBV13
size: few
J: TRBJ2-2
DNA: TGTGCCAGCAGCCTCGGACTTAACACCGGGGAGCTGTTTTTT
CDR3: CASSLGLNTGELFF

D: NA
V: TRBV5-4
size: NA
J: TRBJ2-3
DNA: TGTGCCAGCAGCTCCGTTCCCCCCCGGGATACGCAGTATTTT
CDR3: CASSSVPPRDTQYF

D: NA
V: TRBV27
size: once
J: TRBJ1-3
DNA: TGTGCCAGCAGTCCACGCGCCTGGACAGCCAACTCTGGAAACACCATATATTTT
CDR3: CASSPRAWTANSGNTIYF

D: TRBD2
V: TRBV9
size: NA
J: TRBJ2-7
DNA: TGTGCCAGCAGCCCCACGGGAGGGTTCGTTGCCGAGCAGTACTTC
CDR3: CASSPTGGFVAEQYF

D: TRBD2
V: TRBV6-6
size: NA
J: TRBJ2-1
DNA: TGTGCCAGCAGTTACTCGGCGACTAGCGGGGACAATGAGCAGTTCTTC
CDR3: CASSYSATSGDNEQFF

D: NA
V: TRBV19
size: NA
J: TRBJ1-3
DNA: TGTGCCAGTAGTATCGCGAGGGGAAACACCATATATTTT
CDR3: CASSIARGNTIYF

D: NA
V: TRBV19
size: NA
J: TRBJ1-1
DNA: TGTGCCAGTAGTCCCTCCCACACTGAAGCTTTCTTT
CDR3: CASSPSHTEAFF

D: TRBD1
V: TRBV7-3
size: NA
J: TRBJ2-6
DNA: TGTGCCAGCAGCTCGACCGGGACAGGGCACTCTGGGGCCAACGTCCTGACTTTC
CDR3: CASSSTGTGHSGANVLTF

D: TRBD1
V: TRBV2
size: NA
J: TRBJ1-1
DNA: TGTGCCAGCGGGGACAGGGGTGTCACTGAAGCTTTCTTT
CDR3: CASGDRGVTEAFF

D: NA
V: TRBV3-1/TRBV3-2
size: NA
J: TRBJ2-2
DNA: TGTGCCAGCAGCCCCGGGCCGGGGGAGAAAGACGGGGAGCTGTTTTTT
CDR3: CASSPGPGEKDGELFF

D: NA
V: TRBV2
size: NA
J: TRBJ1-2
DNA: TGTGCCAGCACTTTGGGCAGAAACTATGGCTACACCTTC
CDR3: CASTLGRNYGYTF

D: NA
V: TRBV5-1
size: NA
J: TRBJ1-1
DNA: TGCGCCAGCAGCTTGGACCGGGGGGCGCAAACTGAAGCTTTCTTT
CDR3: CASSLDRGAQTEAFF

D: NA
V: TRBV2
size: NA
J: TRBJ1-1
DNA: TGTGCCAGCAGTCCTCCACAGGGGAACACTGAAGCTTTCTTT
CDR3: CASSPPQGNTEAFF

D: TRBD1
V: TRBV14
size: NA
J: TRBJ1-1
DNA: TGTGCCAGCAGCAGAAACAGGGGGCGAGGAACTGAAGCTTTCTTT
CDR3: CASSRNRGRGTEAFF

D: NA
V: TRBV19
size: NA
J: TRBJ1-5
DNA: TGTGCCAGTAGGGGACGGACAGAAAGCAATCAGCCCCAGCATTTT
CDR3: CASRGRTESNQPQHF

D: TRBD2
V: TRBV11-2
size: NA
J: TRBJ2-5
DNA: TGTGCCAGCAGATCCGGGACTAGCGGGGCTTTTATTGAGACCCAGTACTTC
CDR3: CASRSGTSGAFIETQYF

D: NA
V: TRBV5-5
size: NA
J: TRBJ1-2
DNA: TGTGCCAGCAGCACTAACAGGGTGGGCGACTATGGCTACACCTTC
CDR3: CASSTNRVGDYGYTF

D: NA
V: TRBV19
size: NA
J: TRBJ1-2
DNA: TGTGCCAGTAGTATAGATCTGGGACTCGGGTATGGCTACACCTTC
CDR3: CASSIDLGLGYGYTF

D: NA
V: TRBV4-2
size: medium-sized
J: TRBJ1-1
DNA: TGTGCCAGCAGCCAAGGGGGACAAATGAACACTGAAGCTTTCTTT
CDR3: CASSQGGQMNTEAFF